This T cell receptor beta chain was sequenced for a study of early stage breast cancer tumors. Libraries were prepared by immunoSEQ multiplex PCR; TCRdb keeps only in-frame clonotypes and omits some of them. The sample includes about 41,000 clones, around 73% of them seen just once. Study observations and caveats: Blood repertoires resembled normal breast more than tumor. Chain pairing and CD4, CD8 or FOXP3 expression were not captured. Compared with adjacent normal breast, tumors showed about 2.3-fold denser, more clonal T cells. Most shared enriched TCRB sequences were commonly generated ones.

Germline CDR1 is GTSNPN and CDR2 is SVGIG (reference sequence). V lost 4 bases to trimming and J lost 4 bases, with 11 bases between them. This CDR3 spans 13 amino acids. Comments on this clone: Its specificity is not known.

Sequencing was done on a sample of blood. The rearrangement uses TRBV30 and TRBJ1-3, with D perhaps matching TRBD1 (5 bases). The origin of this receptor is a person aged 45-60 years with breast cancer. The CDR3 DNA reads TGTGCCTGGATCCTAGGGGTGGGAAACACCATATATTTT. It encodes CAWILGVGNTIYF.